This T cell receptor (beta chain) was recorded in a study of CD8 T cells in Susac syndrome. Random hexamers were used to reverse transcribe 0.5 to 1 ug of RNA. Amplification of TCR beta CDR3 used immunoSEQ multiplex PCR across 54 Vbeta and 13 Jbeta. A single record per CDR3 protein comes from TCRdb applying MiXCR to the immunoSEQ multiplex PCR reads. The sample carries roughly 150,000 distinct CDR3 sequences, approximately 94% recorded once. Relapsing-remitting disease, either stable or active, was present in the multiple sclerosis controls, who were treatment-naive patients. Negative isolation was used for CD8+ and CD4+ T cells, and FACS enrichment was applied to TEMRA cells. V was cut by 5 bases and J by 6 bases, with 7 bases left in between. This CDR3 is built from 12 residues. Germline lookup yields CDR1 KGHDR and CDR2 SFDVKD.

V is TRBV24-1 and J is TRBJ2-1; D remains unclear. The source material was CD8+ T cells from PBMCs. The receptor was derived from a human donor with multiple sclerosis. The CDR3 DNA is TGTGCCACCAGTGCATCATCCAATGAGCAGTTCTTC. Protein product: CATSASSNEQFF.